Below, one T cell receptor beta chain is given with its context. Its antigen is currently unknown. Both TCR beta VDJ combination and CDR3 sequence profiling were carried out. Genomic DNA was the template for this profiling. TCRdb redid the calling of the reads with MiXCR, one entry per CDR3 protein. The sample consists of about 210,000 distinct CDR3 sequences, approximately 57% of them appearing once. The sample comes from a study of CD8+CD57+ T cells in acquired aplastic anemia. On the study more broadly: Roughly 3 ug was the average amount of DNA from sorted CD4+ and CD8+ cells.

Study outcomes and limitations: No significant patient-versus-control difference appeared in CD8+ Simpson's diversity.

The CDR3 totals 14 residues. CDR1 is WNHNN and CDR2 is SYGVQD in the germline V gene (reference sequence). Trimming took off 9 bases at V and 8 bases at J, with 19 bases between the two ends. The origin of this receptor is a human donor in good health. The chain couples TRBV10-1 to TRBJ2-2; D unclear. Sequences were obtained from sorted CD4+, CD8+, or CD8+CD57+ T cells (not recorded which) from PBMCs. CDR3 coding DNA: TGCGCCAGTTCCCCCGGACGGAGAAAAGGGGAGCTGTTTTTT. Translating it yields CASSPGRRKGELFF.